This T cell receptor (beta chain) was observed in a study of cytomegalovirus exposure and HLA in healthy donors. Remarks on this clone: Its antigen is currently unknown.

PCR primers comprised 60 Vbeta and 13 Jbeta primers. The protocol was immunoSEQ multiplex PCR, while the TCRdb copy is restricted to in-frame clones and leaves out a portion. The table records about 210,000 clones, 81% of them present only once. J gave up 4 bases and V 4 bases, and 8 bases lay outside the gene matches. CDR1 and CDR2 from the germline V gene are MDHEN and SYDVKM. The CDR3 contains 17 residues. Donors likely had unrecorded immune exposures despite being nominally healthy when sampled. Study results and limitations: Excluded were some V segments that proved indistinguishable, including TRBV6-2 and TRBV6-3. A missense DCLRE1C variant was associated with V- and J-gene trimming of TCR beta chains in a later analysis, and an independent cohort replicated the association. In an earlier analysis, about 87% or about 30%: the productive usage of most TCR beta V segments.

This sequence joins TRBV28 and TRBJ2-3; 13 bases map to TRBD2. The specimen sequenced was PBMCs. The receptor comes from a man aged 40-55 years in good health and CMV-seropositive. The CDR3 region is CASSSPQGLAGSDTQYF. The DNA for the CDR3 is TGTGCCAGCAGTTCCCCCCAGGGACTAGCGGGATCAGATACGCAGTATTTT.